Listed here are 19 T cell receptor beta chains from one sample, sequenced in a study of graft-versus-host responses after intestinal transplantation. No cognate antigen is known for these TCRs. Libraries were prepared by immunoSEQ multiplex PCR; TCRdb keeps only in-frame clonotypes and omits some of them. The sample holds around 93,000 clones, 85% to 95% seen once. The sequencing here drew on unstimulated CD8+ T cells sorted from spleen or lymph node cells, taken before intestinal transplant. The receptors shown here come from a human donor who received an intestinal transplant.

This sequence joins TRBV5-4 and TRBJ2-7, with TRBD1 matching over 8 bases. The CDR3 is 15 residues long. Germline values: CDR1 SGHNT, CDR2 YYREEE (reference sequence). With 1 base clipped from V and 6 bases from J, the junction kept 9 bases outside the gene matches. In nucleotides, the CDR3 is TGTGCCAGCAGCTTGAGCGAGACAGGGGTACGCGAGCAGTACTTC. It specifies CASSLSETGVREQYF. Combining the CDR3 with reference TRBV5-4 and TRBJ2-7 gives the whole variable domain ETGVTQSPTHLIKTRGQQVTLRCSSQSGHNTVSWYQQALGQGPQFIFQYYREEENGRGNFPPRFSGLQFPNYSSELNVNALELDDSALYLCASSLSETGVREQYFGPGTRLTVT.

The CDR3 sequence is CASSHAGGDYGYTF. As DNA, the CDR3 is TGCGCCAGCAGCCACGCAGGAGGGGACTATGGCTACACCTTC. V usage is TRBV4-1 and J usage is TRBJ1-2; a possible D gene is TRBD1 (5 bases). Trimming removed 3 bases from V and 3 bases from J, with 11 bases in between. Germline CDR1 MGHRA, CDR2 YSYEKL. The CDR3 is 14 residues long.

The chain joins TRBV13 to TRBJ2-3; D unresolved. Trimming left V 3 bases short and J 5 bases short, with 6 bases between. CDR3 length: 12 amino acids. The germline CDR1 and CDR2 sequences are PRHDT and FYEKMQ (reference sequence). For the CDR3, the DNA is TGTGCCAGCAGCTTTTCAGGAGATACGCAGTATTTT. Amino acid sequence: CASSFSGDTQYF.

The chain combines TRBV5-4 with TRBJ1-1; D remains ambiguous. V was clipped by 0 bases and J by 1 base, with 7 bases between them. Germline V gene lookup returns CDR1 SGHNT and CDR2 YYREEE (reference sequence). The CDR3 extends over 14 amino acids. The CDR3 sequence is CASSLGGGNTEAFF. The CDR3 region has the DNA TGTGCCAGCAGCTTGGGGGGAGGGAACACTGAAGCTTTCTTT.

The chain couples TRBV28 to TRBJ2-2; D remains ambiguous. Germline CDR1 is MDHEN and CDR2 is SYDVKM. Trimming pared 6 bases from V and 3 bases from J, leaving 17 bases between. The CDR3 loop spans 16 amino acids. The CDR3 reads CASSERVGKDTGELFF. CDR3 DNA: TGTGCCAGCAGCGAACGGGTGGGAAAAGACACCGGGGAGCTGTTTTTT.

The V and J genes are TRBV5-4 and TRBJ2-5; perhaps TRBD2 as D (6 bases). The V and J ends lost 1 base and 5 bases respectively, with 15 bases between them. The germline V gene has CDR1 SGHNT and CDR2 YYREEE (reference sequence). The CDR3 is 15 residues long. CDR3 residues: CASSLQEGMSETQYF. The CDR3 DNA is TGTGCCAGCAGCTTGCAGGAGGGGATGTCGGAGACCCAGTACTTC.

This rearrangement joins TRBV7-9 to TRBJ2-3; D remains ambiguous. CDR3 length equals 13 residues. Germline CDR1 is SEHNR and CDR2 is FQNEAQ (reference sequence). V was cut by 5 bases and J by 0 bases, with 6 bases left in between. CDR3 residues: CASSPPSTDTQYF. In nucleotides, the CDR3 is TGTGCCAGCAGCCCCCCGAGCACAGATACGCAGTATTTT.

The CDR3 DNA is TGTGCCAGCAGCTTCGTTCAGGGACTCCAGTATTTT. Amino acid sequence: CASSFVQGLQYF. The genes are TRBV7-2 and TRBJ2-3; D perhaps matches TRBD2 (6 bases). Germline V lookup: CDR1 SGHTA, CDR2 FQGNSA. The CDR3 consists of 12 residues. With 3 bases removed from V and 12 bases from J, the gap between germline ends came to 13 bases.

The chain is built from TRBV13 and TRBJ1-1; the match to TRBD1 covers 8 bases. The germline V gene has CDR1 PRHDT and CDR2 FYEKMQ (reference sequence). Trimming removed 5 bases from V and 8 bases from J; junction bases left unmatched: 7. The CDR3 loop spans 13 amino acids. The CDR3 sequence: CASSTDRGGEAFF. CDR3 DNA: TGTGCCAGCAGCACCGACAGGGGAGGCGAAGCTTTCTTT.

V is TRBV11-2 and J is TRBJ2-7; 11 nucleotides align to TRBD2. With V trimmed by 1 base and J by 1 base, 3 bases remained unmatched. Germline CDR1 SGHAT, CDR2 FQNNGV. The CDR3 has 16 residues. CDR3 bases: TGTGCCAGCAGCTTAGTCTCTAGCGGGGGGTCCTACGAGCAGTACTTC. It yields the protein CASSLVSSGGSYEQYF.

V usage is TRBV10-1 and J usage is TRBJ2-5; D is perhaps TRBD1 (6 bases). This CDR3 has 13 residues. V was cut by 11 bases and J by 1 base, with 14 bases left in between. Germline V gene sequence: CDR1 WNHNN, CDR2 SYGVQD (reference sequence). CDR3 in DNA: TGCGCCTCCCAGGGACATTTCCAAGAGACCCAGTACTTC. Translated, it gives CASQGHFQETQYF.

The V gene is TRBV5-1, the J gene TRBJ2-1; possible D gene TRBD2, 5 bases. The V end lost 1 base, the J end lost 4 bases, and 15 bases lay between the germline ends. Germline lookup yields CDR1 SGHRS and CDR2 YFSETQ. The CDR3 sequence is 16 residues long. This CDR3 is CASSLWKREQYNEQFF. CDR3 DNA sequence: TGCGCCAGCAGCTTGTGGAAGAGGGAACAATACAATGAGCAGTTCTTC.

The chain links TRBV29-1 to TRBJ2-7, with TRBD1 matching 10 bases. Germline-derived CDR1 and CDR2 are SQVTM and ANQGSEA. V was clipped by 7 bases and J by 6 bases; unmatched bases: 6. The CDR3 contains 12 residues. The CDR3 bases are TGCAGCGGACGCGGGACAGGGGTCGAGCAGTACTTC. Translating it yields CSGRGTGVEQYF.

The V gene is TRBV7-9, the J gene TRBJ2-7, with unresolved D. The CDR3 spans 15 residues. Trimming took off 3 bases at V and 0 bases at J, with 12 bases between the two ends. The germline CDR1 and CDR2 sequences are SEHNR and FQNEAQ (reference sequence). CDR3: CASSFPVYGSYEQYF. The DNA of the CDR3 is TGTGCCAGCAGCTTTCCGGTGTATGGCTCCTACGAGCAGTACTTC.

V gene TRBV13 combines with J gene TRBJ2-7; a weak D match, TRBD2 (8 bases). Looked up from germline, CDR1 is PRHDT and CDR2 is FYEKMQ (reference sequence). The CDR3 spans 16 residues. V was clipped by 6 bases and J by 7 bases, with 25 bases between them. The CDR3 is CASRNTRSGTVQEQYF. CDR3 nucleotide sequence: TGTGCCAGCAGAAACACCCGTAGCGGGACAGTTCAGGAGCAGTACTTC.

The V call is TRBV9, the J call TRBJ2-3; TRBD1 or TRBD2 may be the D gene (5 bases each). The germline V gene encodes CDR1 SGDLS and CDR2 YYNGEE. Trimming cost V 7 bases and J 1 base, with 19 bases left between them. The CDR3 runs to 16 residues. In DNA form, the CDR3 reads TGTGCCAGCTCCGTGTGGGGGTTGGGTCGCACAGATACGCAGTATTTT. This gives the protein CASSVWGLGRTDTQYF.

As to this clone: One end of the junction fails to match germline, which may point to a read error. V and J are TRBV30 and TRBJ1-4; D remains unclear. This CDR3 region has 16 residues. CDR1 and CDR2 from the germline V gene are GTSNPN and SVGIG (reference sequence). The CDR3 protein is CAWTRGFWRSNGKLFF. As DNA, the CDR3 is TGTGCCTGGACCCGAGGCTTTTGGCGGTCTAATGGAAAACTGTTTTTT.

The chain combines TRBV9 with TRBJ2-7; tentative D call: TRBD1 (7 bases). The CDR3 is made up of 14 amino acids. Germline V lookup: CDR1 SGDLS, CDR2 YYNGEE. V shed 0 bases and J shed 4 bases, with 11 bases lying between them. Here the CDR3 DNA reads TGTGCCAGCAGCGTAGCGGAGGGGGCATACGAGCAGTACTTC. Translated: CASSVAEGAYEQYF.

The V gene is TRBV5-6, the J gene TRBJ2-1, with TRBD2 identical over 12 bases. Trimming removed 2 bases from V and 7 bases from J; junction bases left unmatched: 1. Germline CDR1 and CDR2: SGHDT and YYEEEE. The CDR3 contains 14 residues. CDR3 protein: CASSFGLAGNEQFF. The CDR3 region has the DNA TGTGCCAGCAGCTTTGGACTAGCGGGGAATGAGCAGTTCTTC.